This TCR beta chain originates from a study of CD8+ T cells in alopecia areata. With respect to this clone: As yet, its antigen is unknown.

Extraction and reverse transcription of RNA yielded cDNA as the sequencing template. Assay used: immunoSEQ multiplex PCR; TCRdb lists only in-frame clones, some missing. The sample lists around 190,000 clones, around 50% occurring once. Germline V gene lookup returns CDR1 SEHNR and CDR2 FQNEAQ (reference sequence). This CDR3 has 14 residues. V was shortened by 5 bases and J by 9 bases, with 14 bases between the two germline ends. Findings and limits, study-wide: Compared with normal scalp, lesional scalp had higher clonality and more expanded CD8+ clones. Clarity of TCR sharing across patients fell short of that in mice, possibly HLA-related.

The specimen was CD8+ T cells sorted from blood. The chain joins TRBV7-9 to TRBJ1-6, with D tentatively TRBD1 (5 bases). This sequence originates from a human donor in good health. In DNA, the CDR3 is TGTGCCAGCAGCCCCGGAGTTGGGGGTTCACCCCTCCACTTT. It yields the protein CASSPGVGGSPLHF.